The rows below give T cell receptor beta chains drawn from one sample of a study of T-cell reconstitution after alpha-beta-depleted transplantation in children. MiXCR, run by TCRdb on the PCR reads, gives a single entry per CDR3 protein. Of around 960,000 distinct CDR3 sequences in the sample, around 30% were seen once. This specimen consisted of PBMCs, mostly from graft donor cells, obtained 360 days after TCRalphabeta/CD19-depleted stem cell transplant. The receptor source for this set is a boy younger than two who had a stem cell transplant for SCID, so the T cells may come from the graft donor. The CDR3 runs from the conserved cysteine through the conserved F or W. D genes are given only for firm matches. Size is stated for part of the rows, as once, few or many counts, or as a class when the clone is expanded.

>TRBJ2-1|.|TRBV7-6|TRBD2
CASSLWAGGPDEQFF
TGTGCCAGCAGCTTATGGGCGGGGGGGCCGGATGAGCAGTTCTTC
>TRBJ1-5|.|TRBV5-8|TRBD1
CASSLTWDRGPNQPQHF
TGTGCCAGCAGCTTGACCTGGGACAGGGGGCCTAATCAGCCCCAGCATTTT
>TRBJ2-7|.|TRBV20-1|TRBD2
CSAISGGSNNYEQYF
TGCAGTGCGATTAGCGGGGGGTCCAACAACTACGAGCAGTACTTC
>TRBJ1-5|few|TRBV7-8|.
CASSLNLPGLLQPQHF
TGTGCCAGCAGCTTAAATCTCCCCGGCCTCCTTCAGCCCCAGCATTTT
>TRBJ2-5|few|TRBV25-1|.
CASRGFDGHETQYF
TGTGCCAGCAGGGGCTTCGACGGTCATGAGACCCAGTACTTC
>TRBJ2-3|many|TRBV24-1|.
CATAMGDIRTDTQYF
TGTGCCACCGCGATGGGGGACATTCGCACAGATACGCAGTATTTT
>TRBJ1-3|.|TRBV7-2|.
CASSFAVDSGNTIYF
TGTGCCAGCAGCTTTGCAGTGGACTCTGGAAACACCATATATTTT
>TRBJ2-2|few|TRBV7-9|.
CASSFEVSGELFF
TGTGCCAGCAGCTTTGAAGTATCCGGGGAGCTGTTTTTT
>TRBJ1-1|.|TRBV29-1|.
CSVHGGSWTEAFF
TGCAGCGTCCACGGAGGGAGTTGGACTGAAGCTTTCTTT
>TRBJ2-5|few|TRBV20-1|TRBD1
CSAAGQDQETQYF
TGCAGTGCGGCCGGACAGGATCAAGAGACCCAGTACTTC
>TRBJ2-7|.|TRBV5-5|.
CASSSWGQTSSYEQYF
TGTGCCAGCAGCTCCTGGGGTCAGACCAGCTCCTACGAGCAGTACTTC
>TRBJ2-1|.|TRBV12-3/TRBV12-4|.
CASSLVARTYNEQFF
TGTGCCAGCAGTTTAGTGGCGCGGACATACAATGAGCAGTTCTTC
>TRBJ2-5|.|TRBV7-2|TRBD1
CASSFSGTGKETQYF
TGTGCCAGCAGCTTTTCCGGGACAGGGAAAGAGACCCAGTACTTC
>TRBJ2-3|few|TRBV11-1|.
CASSFVLSGTQYF
TGTGCCAGCAGCTTCGTTCTCTCCGGTACGCAGTATTTT
>TRBJ1-6|few|TRBV24-1|.
CATSERGYSPLHF
TGTGCCACCAGTGAGAGGGGATACTCACCCCTCCACTTT
>TRBJ2-5|.|TRBV14|.
CASSQIPETQYF
TGTGCCAGCAGCCAAATTCCAGAGACCCAGTACTTC
>TRBJ1-1|.|TRBV4-3|.
CASSQAGAPNTEAFF
TGCGCCAGCAGCCAAGCCGGAGCGCCAAACACTGAAGCTTTCTTT
>TRBJ2-1|.|TRBV3-1|.
CASSHGSLNLLQFF
TGTGCCAGCAGCCACGGTTCCCTGAATTTGTTGCAGTTCTTC
>TRBJ2-2|.|TRBV6-5|.
CASSYGIAEGFRGTGELFF
TGTGCCAGCAGTTACGGTATAGCGGAGGGATTTCGTGGCACCGGGGAGCTGTTTTTT
>TRBJ1-5|.|TRBV7-2|.
CASSLKAGRKPQHF
TGTGCCAGCAGCTTAAAGGCAGGGAGGAAGCCCCAGCATTTT
>TRBJ2-7|.|TRBV20-1|TRBD2
CSARGTSGEKPSYEQYF
TGCAGTGCTAGAGGGACTAGCGGGGAGAAACCTTCCTACGAGCAGTACTTC
>TRBJ2-2|.|TRBV24-1|.
CAPPISGYGELFF
TGTGCCCCCCCCATTTCAGGGTACGGGGAGCTGTTTTTT
>TRBJ1-1|.|TRBV6-6|.
CASSSYWNTEAFF
TGTGCCAGCAGTTCCTACTGGAACACTGAAGCTTTCTTT
>TRBJ2-1|few|TRBV7-8|.
CASSQAYAGGLYNEQFF
TGTGCCAGCAGCCAGGCCTATGCCGGGGGCCTCTACAATGAGCAGTTCTTC
>TRBJ1-5|many|TRBV4-1|.
CASSQGPNQPQHF
TGCGCCAGCAGCCAAGGTCCAAATCAGCCCCAGCATTTT
>TRBJ1-1|few|TRBV27|.
CASSLLTRGSTEAFF
TGTGCCAGCAGTTTACTGACCCGTGGTAGCACTGAAGCTTTCTTT
>TRBJ2-2|.|TRBV3-1|TRBD2
CASSRGGGPGELFF
TGTGCCAGCAGCCGAGGCGGGGGACCCGGGGAGCTGTTTTTT
>TRBJ2-7|few|TRBV28|.
CASSLSPGITYEQYF
TGTGCCAGCAGTTTATCCCCAGGGATAACCTACGAGCAGTACTTC
>TRBJ2-7|.|TRBV2|.
CASSLDSSGYEQYF
TGTGCCAGCAGTCTCGACAGTTCGGGCTACGAGCAGTACTTC
>TRBJ2-7|.|TRBV3-1|.
CASSQGSWEQYF
TGTGCCAGCAGCCAAGGGTCCTGGGAGCAGTACTTC
>TRBJ1-2|.|TRBV28|.
CASSLRLYGYTF
TGTGCCAGCAGTTTGCGCTTGTATGGCTACACCTTC
>TRBJ1-4|.|TRBV20-1|TRBD1
CSVRQGSEKLFF
TGCAGCGTTAGACAGGGTTCTGAAAAACTGTTTTTT
>TRBJ1-3|few|TRBV9|.
CASSRTGSSGNTIYF
TGTGCCAGCAGTCGAACAGGAAGCTCTGGAAACACCATATATTTT
>TRBJ2-1|.|TRBV3-1|TRBD2
CASSQRTSAYNEQFF
TGTGCCAGCAGCCAGAGGACTAGCGCATACAATGAGCAGTTCTTC
>TRBJ1-5|.|TRBV18|.
CASSPPGGHQPQHF
TGTGCCAGCTCACCACCCGGGGGGCATCAGCCCCAGCATTTT
>TRBJ2-1|.|TRBV7-9|.
CASSLAQGAGNEQFF
TGTGCCAGCAGCTTAGCACAGGGCGCGGGGAATGAGCAGTTCTTC
>TRBJ2-2|few|TRBV12-3/TRBV12-4|.
CASSPQRGHGAGELFF
TGTGCCAGCAGCCCCCAGCGAGGGCATGGCGCCGGGGAGCTGTTTTTT
>TRBJ2-7|many|TRBV12-3/TRBV12-4|TRBD2
CASSPSWLAVLEQYF
TGTGCCAGCAGTCCCTCTTGGCTAGCGGTCCTCGAGCAGTACTTC
>TRBJ2-2|.|TRBV9|.
CASSVNVRSNTGELFF
TGTGCCAGCAGCGTAAATGTTCGGAGCAACACCGGGGAGCTGTTTTTT
>TRBJ2-7|.|TRBV12-3/TRBV12-4|TRBD2
CASTLSSGGAYEQYF
TGTGCCAGCACCCTCTCTAGCGGGGGGGCCTACGAGCAGTACTTC
>TRBJ1-5|few|TRBV4-2|TRBD1
CASSQEDREAHQPQHF
TGTGCCAGCAGCCAAGAGGACAGGGAGGCGCATCAGCCCCAGCATTTT
>TRBJ2-3|.|TRBV5-1|.
CASSLVVGGTQYF
TGCGCCAGCAGCTTGGTTGTGGGCGGTACGCAGTATTTT
>TRBJ2-7|.|TRBV4-3|.
CASSRRQDSYEQYF
TGCGCCAGCAGCCGCCGACAGGATTCCTACGAGCAGTACTTC
>TRBJ2-3|.|TRBV7-9|.
CASTYGPDTQYF
TGTGCCAGCACCTATGGGCCAGATACGCAGTATTTT
>TRBJ2-3|.|TRBV29-1|.
CSVEPPSTDTQYF
TGCAGCGTTGAACCCCCTAGCACTGATACGCAGTATTTT
>TRBJ2-3|few|TRBV29-1|TRBD2
CSVISGGRGDTQYF
TGCAGCGTTATTAGCGGGGGCCGGGGAGATACGCAGTATTTT
>TRBJ2-3|.|TRBV4-3|TRBD2
CASSQAPRLAGGGDTQYF
TGCGCCAGCAGCCAAGCACCCAGGCTAGCGGGGGGAGGTGATACGCAGTATTTT
>TRBJ2-7|.|TRBV12-3/TRBV12-4|TRBD1
CASSQQGGPYEQYF
TGTGCCAGCAGTCAACAGGGGGGACCCTACGAGCAGTACTTC
>TRBJ2-3|.|TRBV5-1|.
CASSLVGGASGASTDTQYF
TGCGCCAGCAGCTTGGTTGGGGGCGCAAGCGGGGCCAGCACAGATACGCAGTATTTT
>TRBJ2-2|few|TRBV5-1|.
CASSLEMATGELFF
TGCGCCAGCAGCTTGGAGATGGCCACCGGGGAGCTGTTTTTT
>TRBJ2-2|.|TRBV3-1|TRBD1
CASSRPTGADTGELFF
TGTGCCAGCAGCCGCCCTACAGGGGCGGACACCGGGGAGCTGTTTTTT
>TRBJ1-6|few|TRBV15|.
CATSRGRLGNSPLHF
TGTGCCACCAGCAGAGGAAGGCTGGGGAATTCACCCCTCCACTTT
>TRBJ2-5|few|TRBV7-8|TRBD2
CASSTLPGTSAEETQYF
TGTGCCAGCAGCACACTTCCCGGGACTAGCGCTGAAGAGACCCAGTACTTC
>TRBJ1-1|.|TRBV27|.
CASQLAEGVGTEAFF
TGTGCCAGCCAACTCGCAGAAGGGGTGGGCACTGAAGCTTTCTTT